This is a list of T cell receptor beta chains from one sample in a study of metastatic and nonmetastatic thyroid tumors. TCRdb re-called clones via MiXCR from the PCR reads. The top ten hold approximately 8.4% of the sample, which has fewer than 16,000 clones, roughly 24% seen once. The sample taken for sequencing was tumor tissue. These receptors were obtained from a female donor with papillary thyroid cancer or a benign thyroid nodule (not recorded which). Some clones in this sample may be carry-over from other donors' samples. Each CDR3 is given without its conserved first and last residue. A D gene is named only where the DNA matches it firmly.

cdr3_aa,d_call,v_call
ASTAGGGGSYEQY,-,TRBV7-2
ASSDRDRGPTEAF,TRBD1,TRBV6-1
ASSPRGREQY,-,TRBV18
ASSLMLTDTQY,-,TRBV7-3
ASSLRSNQPQH,-,TRBV6-2/TRBV6-3
ASVKAYGYT,-,TRBV6-1
SAITGTSGKGGTGELF,TRBD2,TRBV20-1
ASSLGDTGVLT,-,TRBV7-8
ASRYSTGTSHPEQY,-,TRBV6-1
SVSGLAGFYEQY,TRBD2,TRBV29-1
ASSPRSVGGPNSPLH,-,TRBV3-1
ASSFGSKGSPYEQY,-,TRBV7-8
ASRGQGKVLSGNTIY,TRBD1,TRBV6-1
ASSRDKGGSPLH,-,TRBV19
ASSFSGSDEQY,-,TRBV27
ASSPGQNTQY,-,TRBV5-1
ASSVGGYLYNEQF,-,TRBV9
ASRTQGGEQF,-,TRBV27
ASSPIARQANYEQY,-,TRBV11-2
ASSPSPQVQNQY,-,TRBV27
ASSRDSPYNEQF,-,TRBV6-1
VISQDRSYYGYT,-,TRBV14
ASAGTALQETQY,-,TRBV27
ASRRPPRLAGLWETQY,TRBD2,TRBV6-2/TRBV6-3
AGSGLTGRDTEAF,TRBD1,TRBV25-1
ASSRHGGVNTEAF,-,TRBV18
ASSVRATGTRGYEQF,TRBD2,TRBV19
ATSRDRGTRGNEQF,-,TRBV15
ASSPHLTSGSWYEQF,TRBD2,TRBV6-2/TRBV6-3
ASSPPGLGLYEQY,TRBD2,TRBV19
ATSRDRQGASQPQH,TRBD1,TRBV15
ASRQDTSTDTQY,-,TRBV5-4
ASSEKDRFYGYT,-,TRBV5-4
ASSFQGYEQY,-,TRBV7-2
ASSPGRGQTDGYT,TRBD1,TRBV18
ASSPPGTGPSGVVLEQY,-,TRBV11-2
ASILSAGAYNEQF,TRBD2,TRBV28
ASKGNGYT,-,TRBV6-5
AVGRDGCT,-,TRBV6-5
ASSTPGGGLSGSAKTQY,TRBD2,TRBV28
SAHPTGGLTDEQY,TRBD2,TRBV20-1
SGAVDKQF,-,TRBV29-1
ASSLDRDSSGANVLT,-,TRBV11-2
ASSSQDPGKGVGNEQF,-,TRBV11-2
ASSEEVAGAYEQY,TRBD2,TRBV6-1